The T cell receptor beta chain described here comes from a study of beta chain features in type 1 diabetes. Study-wide findings and caveats: People with Type 1 diabetes carried modestly yet significantly shorter TCRB CDR3s in all four CD4+ subsets. The question of HLA type influencing TCRB rearrangement was one that remained unresolved here.

Cell sorting via CD45RO/CCR7/CD25/CD127/CD95/CD27 was performed to obtain CD4+ naive, central memory, regulatory and stem cell-like memory cells. What was sequenced were expressed TCRB transcripts, since all of the isolated RNA had been reverse transcribed. Approximately 3.5 million reads per sample were averaged for naive, central memory and regulatory samples. The table came from immunoSEQ multiplex PCR; TCRdb's copy has only in-frame clones and leaves some out. The sample consists of hundreds of thousands of clones, about 14% of them appearing once. The germline V gene encodes CDR1 MGHRA and CDR2 YSYEKL. Trimming shortened V by 0 bases and J by 0 bases, and 8 bases separated the two germline ends. The CDR3 is made up of 15 amino acids. Remarks on this clone: Its antigen is unknown.

The sequence derives from a man aged 25 to 45 in good health. Sample: central memory CD4+ T cells from blood. This chain joins TRBV4-1 and TRBJ1-2, with no clear D. CDR3 sequence: CASSQDPTSNYGYTF. In DNA, the CDR3 is TGCGCCAGCAGCCAAGACCCCACGTCTAACTATGGCTACACCTTC.